The rows below give T cell receptor beta chains drawn from one sample of a study of shared clonotypes between healthy human individuals. The table came from immunoSEQ multiplex PCR; TCRdb's copy has only in-frame clones and leaves some out. Of some 2,500,000 clones in the sample, 85% to 95% were seen once. The sample taken for sequencing was naive CD4+ T cells from PBMCs. These receptor sequences come from a young man in good health. Some clones in this sample may be carry-over from other donors' samples. Both conserved end residues are part of each CDR3. Each record gives: J gene, D gene, clone size, CDR3 length, V gene, CDR3 DNA, CDR3 protein. D genes are given only for firm matches. Rows give clone size only sometimes, using once, few, many, or a class for an expanded clone.

>TRBJ2-7|TRBD2|NA|15|TRBV5-1
TGCGCCAGCAGCCTGGGGACTAGCGGAGCCTACGAGCAGTACTTC
CASSLGTSGAYEQYF
>TRBJ1-4|NA|NA|14|TRBV6-1
TGTGCCAGCAGTGAGGCTTTAGGGTCCGCAAAACTGTTTTTT
CASSEALGSAKLFF
>TRBJ1-5|NA|NA|15|TRBV5-1
TGCGCCAGCAGCTTGTCAGCTGAAGGCGGTCAGCCCCAGCATTTT
CASSLSAEGGQPQHF
>TRBJ2-7|NA|NA|12|TRBV6-6
TGTGCCAGCAGTTACGCAGCCTACGAGCAGTACTTC
CASSYAAYEQYF
>TRBJ1-5|NA|NA|13|TRBV30
TGTGCCTGGAATGGGTCCCCCAATCAGCCCCAGCATTTT
CAWNGSPNQPQHF
>TRBJ1-3|NA|once|14|TRBV7-2
TGTGCCAGCAGCCCGGAGGGGGGCGGAAACACCATATATTTT
CASSPEGGGNTIYF
>TRBJ2-2|NA|NA|14|TRBV7-9
TGTGCCAGCAGCTTAGCGGGAGTGGCCGGGGAGCTGTTTTTT
CASSLAGVAGELFF
>TRBJ2-1|TRBD2|NA|16|TRBV15
TGTGCCACCAGCAGAGTTTTGTCTAGCGGGAGTATTAGGCAGTTCTTC
CATSRVLSSGSIRQFF
>TRBJ2-5|TRBD2|NA|13|TRBV5-1
TGCGCCAGCAGCTCCGGACTAGAAGAGACCCAGTACTTC
CASSSGLEETQYF
>TRBJ1-5|NA|NA|14|TRBV18
TGTGCCAGCTCACCGGGAGAGTCCAATCAGCCCCAGCATTTT
CASSPGESNQPQHF
>TRBJ2-7|TRBD2|NA|14|TRBV10-3
TGTGCCATCTCCCCTAGCGGGGACTCCTACGAGCAGTACTTC
CAISPSGDSYEQYF
>TRBJ1-1|NA|few|15|TRBV5-1
TGCGCCAGCAGCTTGACGACAGCAAGGAACACTGAAGCTTTCTTT
CASSLTTARNTEAFF
>TRBJ2-2|TRBD2|NA|16|TRBV5-1
TGCGCCAGCAGCTTGGTGACTAGCGGGAGGGCCGGGGAGCTGTTTTTT
CASSLVTSGRAGELFF
>TRBJ1-1|NA|NA|15|TRBV5-1
TGCGCCAGCAGCCTGGGGGGGACAAGTCGGGTGGAAGCTTTCTTT
CASSLGGTSRVEAFF
>TRBJ2-7|TRBD2|NA|14|TRBV5-5
TGTGCCAGCATCCTGACTAGCGGGAGTAACGAGCAGTACTTC
CASILTSGSNEQYF
>TRBJ2-7|NA|NA|11|TRBV11-2
TGTGCCAGCAGCTTTCACTACGAGCAGTACTTC
CASSFHYEQYF
>TRBJ2-7|TRBD2|NA|15|TRBV9
TGTGCCAGCAGCGTAGGGGGGACTAGCTCCTACGAGCAGTACTTC
CASSVGGTSSYEQYF
>TRBJ2-2|TRBD2|NA|14|TRBV13
TGTGCCAGCAAGGCAGCGGGAGCGGGCGGGGAGCTGTTTTTT
CASKAAGAGGELFF
>TRBJ1-2|NA|NA|15|TRBV9
TGTGCCAGCAGCGTAACCGGGGTTGGTGACTATGGCTACACCTTC
CASSVTGVGDYGYTF
>TRBJ2-1|TRBD1|NA|15|TRBV6-1
TGTGCCAGCAGTGAACTTGCAGGGGGTTACAATGAGCAGTTCTTC
CASSELAGGYNEQFF
>TRBJ2-1|NA|NA|12|TRBV11-3
TGTGCCAGCAGTCCTAGGAACAATGAGCAGTTCTTC
CASSPRNNEQFF
>TRBJ1-1|NA|once|15|TRBV18
TGTGCCAGCTCACCGACTCCTCGGGTAAACACTGAAGCTTTCTTT
CASSPTPRVNTEAFF
>TRBJ2-2|NA|once|14|TRBV18
TGTGCCAGCCGTGAGCGGACAACAAACGGGGAGCTGTTTTTT
CASRERTTNGELFF
>TRBJ2-1|TRBD2|NA|17|TRBV7-6
TGTGCCAGCAGCCCGAGGGCCTCTAGCGGGTACGGTCCTGAGCAGTTCTTC
CASSPRASSGYGPEQFF
>TRBJ2-7|NA|NA|15|TRBV11-2
TGTGCCAGCAGCTCCCACGGCAGACAGGACTACGAGCAGTACTTC
CASSSHGRQDYEQYF
>TRBJ1-4|NA|NA|16|TRBV29-1
TGCAGCGTCCTCCCTGACGGGGCTTATACTAATGAAAAACTGTTTTTT
CSVLPDGAYTNEKLFF